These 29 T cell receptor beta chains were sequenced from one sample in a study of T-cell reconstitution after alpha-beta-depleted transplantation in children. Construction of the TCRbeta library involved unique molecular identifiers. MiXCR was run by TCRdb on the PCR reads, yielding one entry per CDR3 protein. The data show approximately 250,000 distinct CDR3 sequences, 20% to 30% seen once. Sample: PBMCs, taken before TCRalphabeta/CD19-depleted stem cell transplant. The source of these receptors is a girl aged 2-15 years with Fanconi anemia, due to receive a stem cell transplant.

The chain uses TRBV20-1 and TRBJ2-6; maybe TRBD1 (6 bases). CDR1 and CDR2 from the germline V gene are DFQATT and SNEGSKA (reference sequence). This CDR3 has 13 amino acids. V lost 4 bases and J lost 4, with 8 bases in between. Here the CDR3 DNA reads TGCAGTGCTAACAGGGTAGGGGCCAACGTCCTGACTTTC. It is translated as CSANRVGANVLTF.

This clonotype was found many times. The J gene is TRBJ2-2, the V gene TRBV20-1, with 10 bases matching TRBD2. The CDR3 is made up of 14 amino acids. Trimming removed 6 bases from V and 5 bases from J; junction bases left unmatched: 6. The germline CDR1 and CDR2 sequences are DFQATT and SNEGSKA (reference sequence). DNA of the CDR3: TGCAGTGCCGCTAGCGGGGGAGGGACCGGGGAGCTGTTTTTT. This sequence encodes CSAASGGGTGELFF.

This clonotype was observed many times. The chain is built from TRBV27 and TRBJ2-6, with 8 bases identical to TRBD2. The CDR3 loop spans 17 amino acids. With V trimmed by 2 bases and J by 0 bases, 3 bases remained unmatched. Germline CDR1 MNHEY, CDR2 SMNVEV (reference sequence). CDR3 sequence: CASSLAGGGSGANVLTF. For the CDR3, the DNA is TGTGCCAGCAGTTTAGCGGGAGGAGGCTCTGGGGCCAACGTCCTGACTTTC.

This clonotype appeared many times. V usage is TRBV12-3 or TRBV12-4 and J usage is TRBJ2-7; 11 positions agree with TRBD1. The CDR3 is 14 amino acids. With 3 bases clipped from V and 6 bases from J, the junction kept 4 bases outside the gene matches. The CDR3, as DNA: TGTGCCAGCAGTTTTAGGGGGACAGGGGGCGAGCAGTACTTC. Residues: CASSFRGTGGEQYF.

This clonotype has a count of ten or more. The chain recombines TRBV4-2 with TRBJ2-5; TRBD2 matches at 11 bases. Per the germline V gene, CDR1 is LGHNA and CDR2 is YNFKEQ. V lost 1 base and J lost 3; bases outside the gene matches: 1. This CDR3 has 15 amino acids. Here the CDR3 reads CASSQAGLAEETQYF. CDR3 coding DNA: TGTGCCAGCAGCCAAGCGGGACTAGCGGAAGAGACCCAGTACTTC.

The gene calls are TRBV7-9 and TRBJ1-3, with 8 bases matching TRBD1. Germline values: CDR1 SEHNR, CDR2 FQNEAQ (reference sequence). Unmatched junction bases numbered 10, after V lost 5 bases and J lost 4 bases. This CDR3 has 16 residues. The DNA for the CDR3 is TGTGCCAGCAGCCCGAGGGGGACAGGAGCCGGAAACACCATATATTTT. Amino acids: CASSPRGTGAGNTIYF.

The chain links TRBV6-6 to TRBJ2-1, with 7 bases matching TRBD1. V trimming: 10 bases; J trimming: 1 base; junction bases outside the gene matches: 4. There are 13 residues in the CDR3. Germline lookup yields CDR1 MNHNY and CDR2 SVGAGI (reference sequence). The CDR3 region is CATTGESYNEQFF. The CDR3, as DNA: TGTGCCACTACAGGGGAGTCCTACAATGAGCAGTTCTTC.

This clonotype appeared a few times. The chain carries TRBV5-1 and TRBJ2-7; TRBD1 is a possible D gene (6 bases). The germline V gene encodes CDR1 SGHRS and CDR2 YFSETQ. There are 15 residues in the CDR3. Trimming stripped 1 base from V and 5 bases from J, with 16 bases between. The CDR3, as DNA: TGCGCCAGCAGCTTGATCGACAGGAGGAGAAACGAGCAGTACTTC. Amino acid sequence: CASSLIDRRRNEQYF.

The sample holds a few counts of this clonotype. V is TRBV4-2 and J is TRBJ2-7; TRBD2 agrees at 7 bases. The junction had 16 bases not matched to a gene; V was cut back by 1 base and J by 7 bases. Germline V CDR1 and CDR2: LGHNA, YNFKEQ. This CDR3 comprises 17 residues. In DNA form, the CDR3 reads TGTGCCAGCAGCCAAGTTGGGGGACCCGGGACTACGAAGGAGCAGTACTTC. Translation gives CASSQVGGPGTTKEQYF.

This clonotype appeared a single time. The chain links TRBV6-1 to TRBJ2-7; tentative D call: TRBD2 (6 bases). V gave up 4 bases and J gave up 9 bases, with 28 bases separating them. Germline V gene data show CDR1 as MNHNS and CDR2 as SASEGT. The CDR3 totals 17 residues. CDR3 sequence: CASSGFEGGVRGWGQYF. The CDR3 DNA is TGTGCCAGCAGTGGCTTCGAAGGAGGGGTACGTGGCTGGGGGCAGTACTTC.

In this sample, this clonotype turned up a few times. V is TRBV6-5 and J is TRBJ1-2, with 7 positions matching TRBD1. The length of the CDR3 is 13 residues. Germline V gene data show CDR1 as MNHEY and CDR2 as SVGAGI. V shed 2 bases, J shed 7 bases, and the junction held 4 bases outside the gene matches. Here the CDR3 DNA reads TGTGCCAGCAGTTACGGCAGGGGGTCTGGCTACACCTTC. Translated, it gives CASSYGRGSGYTF.

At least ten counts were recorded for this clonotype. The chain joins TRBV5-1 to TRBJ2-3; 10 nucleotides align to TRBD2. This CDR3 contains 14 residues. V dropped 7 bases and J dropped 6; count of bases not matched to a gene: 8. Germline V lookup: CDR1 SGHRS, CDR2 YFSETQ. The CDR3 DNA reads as TGCGCCAGCGGCCCTCTAGCGGGAGTTGATACGCAGTATTTT. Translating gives CASGPLAGVDTQYF.

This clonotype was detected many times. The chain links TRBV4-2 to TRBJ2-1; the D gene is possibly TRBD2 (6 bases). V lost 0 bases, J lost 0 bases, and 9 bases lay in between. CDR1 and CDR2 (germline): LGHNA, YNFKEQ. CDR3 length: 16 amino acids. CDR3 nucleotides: TGTGCCAGCAGCCAAGATGGCGGGAACTCCTACAATGAGCAGTTCTTC. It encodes CASSQDGGNSYNEQFF.

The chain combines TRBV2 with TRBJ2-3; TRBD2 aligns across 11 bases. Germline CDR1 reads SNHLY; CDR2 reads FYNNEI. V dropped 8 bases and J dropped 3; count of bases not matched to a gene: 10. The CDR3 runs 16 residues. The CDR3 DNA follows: TGTGCCAGCGCAATTCCGGGACTAGCGGAGACAGATACGCAGTATTTT. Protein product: CASAIPGLAETDTQYF. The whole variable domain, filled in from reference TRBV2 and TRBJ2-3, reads EPEVTQTPSHQVTQMGQEVILRCVPISNHLYFYWYRQILGQKVEFLVSFYNNEISEKSEIFDDQFSVERPDGSNFTLKIRSTKLEDSAMYFCASAIPGLAETDTQYFGPGTRLTVL.

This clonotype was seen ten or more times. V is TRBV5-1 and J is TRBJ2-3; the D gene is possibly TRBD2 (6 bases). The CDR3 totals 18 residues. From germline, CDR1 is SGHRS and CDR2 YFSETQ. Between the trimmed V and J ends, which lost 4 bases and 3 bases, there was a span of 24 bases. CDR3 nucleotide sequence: TGCGCCAGCAGCCCACCCCCGCGCGGGGCGGCCCCAACAGATACGCAGTATTTT. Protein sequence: CASSPPPRGAAPTDTQYF. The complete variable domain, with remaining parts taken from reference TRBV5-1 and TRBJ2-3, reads KAGVTQTPRYLIKTRGQQVTLSCSPISGHRSVSWYQQTPGQGLQFLFEYFSETQRNKGNFPGRFSGRQFSNSRSEMNVSTLELGDSALYLCASSPPPRGAAPTDTQYFGPGTRLTVL.

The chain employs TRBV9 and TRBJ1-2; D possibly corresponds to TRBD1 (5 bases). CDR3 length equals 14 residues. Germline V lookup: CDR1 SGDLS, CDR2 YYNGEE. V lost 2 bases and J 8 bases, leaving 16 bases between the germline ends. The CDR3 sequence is CASSVDLTGIGYTF. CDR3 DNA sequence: TGTGCCAGCAGCGTGGACCTCACAGGAATAGGCTACACCTTC. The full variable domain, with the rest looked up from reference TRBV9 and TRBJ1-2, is DSGVTQTPKHLITATGQRVTLRCSPRSGDLSVYWYQQSLDQGLQFLIQYYNGEERAKGNILERFSAQQFPDLHSELNLSSLELGDSALYFCASSVDLTGIGYTFGSGTRLTVV.

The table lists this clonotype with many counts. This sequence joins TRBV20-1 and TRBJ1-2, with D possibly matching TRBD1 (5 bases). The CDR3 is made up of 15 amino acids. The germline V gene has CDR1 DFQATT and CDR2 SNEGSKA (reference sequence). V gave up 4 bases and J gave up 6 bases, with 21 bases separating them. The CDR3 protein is CSANIQGSMGNGYTF. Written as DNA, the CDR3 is TGCAGTGCTAATATTCAGGGTTCCATGGGCAATGGCTACACCTTC.

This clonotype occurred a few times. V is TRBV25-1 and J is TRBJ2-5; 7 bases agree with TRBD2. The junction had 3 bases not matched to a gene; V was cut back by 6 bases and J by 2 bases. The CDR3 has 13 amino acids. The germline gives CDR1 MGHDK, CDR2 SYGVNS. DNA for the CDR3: TGTGCCAGCAGCGGGACTACGCAAGAGACCCAGTACTTC. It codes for CASSGTTQETQYF.

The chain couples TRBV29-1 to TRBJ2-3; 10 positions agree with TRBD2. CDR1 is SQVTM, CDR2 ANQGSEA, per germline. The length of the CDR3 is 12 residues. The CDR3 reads CSKDSGGGTQYF. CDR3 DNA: TGCAGTAAGGACAGCGGGGGGGGTACGCAGTATTTT.

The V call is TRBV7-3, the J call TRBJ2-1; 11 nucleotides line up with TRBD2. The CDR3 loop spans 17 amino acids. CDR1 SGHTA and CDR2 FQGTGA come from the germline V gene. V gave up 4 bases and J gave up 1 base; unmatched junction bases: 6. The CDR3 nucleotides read TGTGCCAGCAGCTCACTAGCGGGAGTGATGTCCTACAATGAGCAGTTCTTC. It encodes CASSSLAGVMSYNEQFF.

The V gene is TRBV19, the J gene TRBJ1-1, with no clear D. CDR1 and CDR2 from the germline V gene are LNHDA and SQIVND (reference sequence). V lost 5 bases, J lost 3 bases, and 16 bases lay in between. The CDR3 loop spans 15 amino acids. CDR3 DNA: TGTGCCAGTAGTGACCGACGGTGGGGAGACACTGAAGCTTTCTTT. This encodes CASSDRRWGDTEAFF.

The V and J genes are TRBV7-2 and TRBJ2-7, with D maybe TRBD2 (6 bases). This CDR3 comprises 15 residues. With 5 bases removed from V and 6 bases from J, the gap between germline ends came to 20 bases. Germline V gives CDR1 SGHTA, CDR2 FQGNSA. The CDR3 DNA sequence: TGTGCCAGCAGCCCCCTAGCGAGGGGTCTACGCGAGCAGTACTTC. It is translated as CASSPLARGLREQYF.

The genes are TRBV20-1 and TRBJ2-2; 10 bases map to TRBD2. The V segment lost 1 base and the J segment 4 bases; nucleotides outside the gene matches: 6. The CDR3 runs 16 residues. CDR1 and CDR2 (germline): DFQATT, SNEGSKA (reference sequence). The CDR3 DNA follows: TGCAGTGCTAGAGCGGCGGGACTAGCGTCCACCGGGGAGCTGTTTTTT. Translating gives CSARAAGLASTGELFF.

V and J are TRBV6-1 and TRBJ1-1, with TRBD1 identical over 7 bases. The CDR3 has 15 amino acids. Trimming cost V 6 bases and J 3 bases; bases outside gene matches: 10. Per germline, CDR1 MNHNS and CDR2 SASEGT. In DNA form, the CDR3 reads TGTGCCAGCAGCCTAACAGGGGCGGAGGACACTGAAGCTTTCTTT. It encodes CASSLTGAEDTEAFF.

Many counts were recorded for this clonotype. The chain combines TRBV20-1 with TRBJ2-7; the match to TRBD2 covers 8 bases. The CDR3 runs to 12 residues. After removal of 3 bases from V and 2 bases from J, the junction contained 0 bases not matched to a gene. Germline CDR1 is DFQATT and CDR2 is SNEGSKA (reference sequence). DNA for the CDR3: TGCAGTGCTAGCGGGAGGGCCTACGAGCAGTACTTC. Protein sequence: CSASGRAYEQYF.

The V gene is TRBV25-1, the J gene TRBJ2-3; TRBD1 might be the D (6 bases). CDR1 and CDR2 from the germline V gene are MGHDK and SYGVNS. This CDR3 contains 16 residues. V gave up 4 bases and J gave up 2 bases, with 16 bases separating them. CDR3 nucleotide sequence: TGTGCCAGCAGTGTCAACAGGGCGGTAGACACAGATACGCAGTATTTT. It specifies CASSVNRAVDTDTQYF.

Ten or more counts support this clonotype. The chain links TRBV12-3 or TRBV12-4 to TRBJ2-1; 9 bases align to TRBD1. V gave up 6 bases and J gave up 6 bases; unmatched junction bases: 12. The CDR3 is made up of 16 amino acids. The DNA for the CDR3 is TGTGCCAGCAGACTACTCCGGGACAGGGAGTTCAATGAGCAGTTCTTC. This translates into CASRLLRDREFNEQFF.

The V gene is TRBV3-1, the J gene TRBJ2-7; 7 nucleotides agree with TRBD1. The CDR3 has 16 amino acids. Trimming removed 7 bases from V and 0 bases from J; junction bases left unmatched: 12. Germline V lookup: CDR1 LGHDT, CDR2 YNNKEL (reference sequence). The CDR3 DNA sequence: TGTGCCAGCACCCAGCACAGGGGTGGGATCTCCTACGAGCAGTACTTC. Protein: CASTQHRGGISYEQYF.

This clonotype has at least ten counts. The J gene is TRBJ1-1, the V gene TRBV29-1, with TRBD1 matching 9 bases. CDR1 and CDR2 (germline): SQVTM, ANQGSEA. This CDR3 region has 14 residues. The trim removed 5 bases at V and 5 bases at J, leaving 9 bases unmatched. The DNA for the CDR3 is TGCAGCGTTTCGGGACAGGGTGAAGGAACTGAAGCTTTCTTT. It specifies CSVSGQGEGTEAFF.